This TCR beta chain was sequenced in a study of cytomegalovirus exposure and HLA in healthy donors. Study-wide context: Per a later analysis, the roughly 690 first-cohort and more than 100 validation repertoires shared one platform.

Sequenced by immunoSEQ multiplex PCR; TCRdb stores in-frame clones only, minus some. Seen here are about 57,000 clones, 85% to 95% observed once, and the top ten hold about 5.8%. This clone was recorded once. Its specificity is unknown. Germline V gene lookup returns CDR1 SGHNT and CDR2 YYREEE (reference sequence). The CDR3 sequence is 14 residues long. The V end was cut by 7 bases, the J end by 3 bases, with 16 bases between. Study-level findings and limits: Reported performance of the classifier showed diagnosis of cytomegalovirus status with high specificity and sensitivity. Subsequent analysis found a tendency for first-cohort TCR clusters to co-occur within the 120 or so validation repertoires. The investigators catalogued 180 or so TCR beta chains as cytomegalovirus-associated.

The clonotype was recovered from a woman younger than 30 in good health and CMV-seronegative. Material: PBMCs. The chain couples TRBV5-4 to TRBJ2-5; tentative D call: TRBD2 (6 bases). The CDR3 loop is CASGSGVQKETQYF. The CDR3 DNA sequence: TGTGCCAGCGGATCGGGGGTCCAAAAAGAGACCCAGTACTTC.